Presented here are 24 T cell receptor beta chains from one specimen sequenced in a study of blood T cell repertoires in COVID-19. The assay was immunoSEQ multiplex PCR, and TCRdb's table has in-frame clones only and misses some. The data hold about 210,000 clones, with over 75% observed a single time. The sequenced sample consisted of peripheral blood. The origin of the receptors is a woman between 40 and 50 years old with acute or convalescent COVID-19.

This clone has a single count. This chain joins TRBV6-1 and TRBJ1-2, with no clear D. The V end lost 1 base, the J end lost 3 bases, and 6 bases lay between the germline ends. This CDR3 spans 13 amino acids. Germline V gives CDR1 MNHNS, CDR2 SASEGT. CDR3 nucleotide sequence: TGTGCCAGCAGTGAAGACAGTTACTATGGCTACACCTTC. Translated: CASSEDSYYGYTF.

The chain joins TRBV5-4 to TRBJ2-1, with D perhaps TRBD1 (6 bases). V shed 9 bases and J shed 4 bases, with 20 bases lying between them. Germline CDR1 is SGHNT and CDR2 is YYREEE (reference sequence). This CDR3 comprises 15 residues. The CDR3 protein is CATKSLGQRYNEQFF. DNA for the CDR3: TGTGCCACCAAGTCCCTGGGACAAAGGTACAATGAGCAGTTCTTC.

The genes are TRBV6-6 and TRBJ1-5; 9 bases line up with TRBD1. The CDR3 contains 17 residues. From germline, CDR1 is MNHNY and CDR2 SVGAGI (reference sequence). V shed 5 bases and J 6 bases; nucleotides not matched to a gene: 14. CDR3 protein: CASSPSGTGILLQPQHF. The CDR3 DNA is TGTGCCAGCAGTCCTTCCGGGACAGGGATCCTTCTTCAGCCCCAGCATTTT.

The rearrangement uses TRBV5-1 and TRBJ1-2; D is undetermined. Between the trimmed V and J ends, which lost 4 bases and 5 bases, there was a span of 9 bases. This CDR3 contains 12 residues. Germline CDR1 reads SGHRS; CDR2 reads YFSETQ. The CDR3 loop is CASSGDYYGYTF. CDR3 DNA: TGCGCCAGCAGCGGAGACTATTATGGCTACACCTTC.

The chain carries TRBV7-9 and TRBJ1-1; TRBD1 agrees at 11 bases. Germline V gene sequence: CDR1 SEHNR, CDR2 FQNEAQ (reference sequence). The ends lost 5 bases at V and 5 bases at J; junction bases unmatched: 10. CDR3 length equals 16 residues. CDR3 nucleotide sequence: TGTGCCAGCAGCCCACCCCGGACAGGGGGCAAAACTGAAGCTTTCTTT. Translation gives CASSPPRTGGKTEAFF.

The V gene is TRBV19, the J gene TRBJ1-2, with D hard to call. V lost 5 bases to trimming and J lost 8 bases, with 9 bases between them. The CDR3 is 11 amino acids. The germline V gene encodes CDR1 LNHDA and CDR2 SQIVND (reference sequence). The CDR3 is CASSARLGYTF. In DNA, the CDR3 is TGTGCCAGTAGTGCCAGGCTCGGCTACACCTTC. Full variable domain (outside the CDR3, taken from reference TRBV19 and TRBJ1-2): DGGITQSPKYLFRKEGQNVTLSCEQNLNHDAMYWYRQDPGQGLRLIYYSQIVNDFQKGDIAEGYSVSREKKESFPLTVTSAQKNPTAFYLCASSARLGYTFGSGTRLTVV.

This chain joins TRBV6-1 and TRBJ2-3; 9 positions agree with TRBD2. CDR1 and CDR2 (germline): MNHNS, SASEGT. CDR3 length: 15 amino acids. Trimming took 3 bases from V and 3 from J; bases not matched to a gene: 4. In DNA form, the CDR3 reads TGTGCCAGCAGTGAGGGGACTAGCTGGACAGATACGCAGTATTTT. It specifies CASSEGTSWTDTQYF.

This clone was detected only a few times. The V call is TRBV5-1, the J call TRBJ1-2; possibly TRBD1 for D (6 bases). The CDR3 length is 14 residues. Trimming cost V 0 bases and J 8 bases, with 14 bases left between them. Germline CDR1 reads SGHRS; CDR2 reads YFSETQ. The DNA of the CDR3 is TGCGCCAGCAGCTTGGACAGGGCCGCAAAGGGCTACACCTTC. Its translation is CASSLDRAAKGYTF.

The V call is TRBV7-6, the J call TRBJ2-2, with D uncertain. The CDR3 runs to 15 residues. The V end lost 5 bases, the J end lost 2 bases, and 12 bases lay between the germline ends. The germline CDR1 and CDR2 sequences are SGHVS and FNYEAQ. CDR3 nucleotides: TGTGCCAGCAGCCGTTTACCTACCAACACCGGGGAGCTGTTTTTT. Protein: CASSRLPTNTGELFF.

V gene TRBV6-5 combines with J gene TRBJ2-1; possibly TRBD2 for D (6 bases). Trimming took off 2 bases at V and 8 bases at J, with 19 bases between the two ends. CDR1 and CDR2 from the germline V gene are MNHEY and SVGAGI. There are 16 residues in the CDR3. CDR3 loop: CASSYRGDSPTDEQFF. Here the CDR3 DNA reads TGTGCCAGCAGTTACCGCGGGGACTCTCCTACGGATGAGCAGTTCTTC.

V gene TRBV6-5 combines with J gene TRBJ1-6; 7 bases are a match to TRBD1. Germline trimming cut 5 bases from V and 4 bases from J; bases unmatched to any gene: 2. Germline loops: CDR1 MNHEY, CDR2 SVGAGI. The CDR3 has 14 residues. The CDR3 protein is CASSPGQYNSPLHF. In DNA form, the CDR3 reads TGTGCCAGCAGTCCGGGACAGTATAATTCACCCCTCCACTTT.

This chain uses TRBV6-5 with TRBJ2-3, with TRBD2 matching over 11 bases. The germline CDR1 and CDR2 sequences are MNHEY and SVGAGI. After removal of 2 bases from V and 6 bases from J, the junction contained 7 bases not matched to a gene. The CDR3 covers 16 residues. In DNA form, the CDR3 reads TGTGCCAGCAGTTACGGTCCGGCTAGCGGGGGGGATACGCAGTATTTT. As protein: CASSYGPASGGDTQYF.

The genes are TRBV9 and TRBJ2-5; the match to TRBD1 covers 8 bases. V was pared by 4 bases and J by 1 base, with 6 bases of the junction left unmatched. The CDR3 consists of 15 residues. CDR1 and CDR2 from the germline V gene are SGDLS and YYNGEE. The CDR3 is CASSQKTGAQETQYF. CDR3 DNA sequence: TGTGCCAGCAGCCAAAAGACAGGGGCCCAAGAGACCCAGTACTTC.

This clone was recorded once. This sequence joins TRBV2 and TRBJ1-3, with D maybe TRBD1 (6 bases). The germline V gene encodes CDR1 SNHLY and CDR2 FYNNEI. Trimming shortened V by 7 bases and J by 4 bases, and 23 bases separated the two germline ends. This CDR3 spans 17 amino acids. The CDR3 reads CASTPRLWGRRGNTIYF. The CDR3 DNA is TGTGCCAGCACGCCCCGTTTGTGGGGGCGCAGGGGAAACACCATATATTTT.

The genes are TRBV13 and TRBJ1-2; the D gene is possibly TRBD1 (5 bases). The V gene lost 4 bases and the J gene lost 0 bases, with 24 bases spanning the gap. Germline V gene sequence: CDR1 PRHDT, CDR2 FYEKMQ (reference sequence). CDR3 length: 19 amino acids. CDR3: CASSSQGVSFGIPNYGYTF. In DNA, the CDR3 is TGTGCCAGCAGCTCGCAAGGGGTGAGTTTCGGAATTCCTAACTATGGCTACACCTTC.

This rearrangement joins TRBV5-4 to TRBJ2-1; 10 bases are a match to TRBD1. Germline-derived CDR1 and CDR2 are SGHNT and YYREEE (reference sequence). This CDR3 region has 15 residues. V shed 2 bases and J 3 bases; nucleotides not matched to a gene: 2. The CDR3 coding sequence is TGTGCCAGCAGCTTTGGGGACAGGGGCTACAATGAGCAGTTCTTC. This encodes CASSFGDRGYNEQFF. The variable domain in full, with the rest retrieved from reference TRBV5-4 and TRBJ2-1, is ETGVTQSPTHLIKTRGQQVTLRCSSQSGHNTVSWYQQALGQGPQFIFQYYREEENGRGNFPPRFSGLQFPNYSSELNVNALELDDSALYLCASSFGDRGYNEQFFGPGTRLTVL.

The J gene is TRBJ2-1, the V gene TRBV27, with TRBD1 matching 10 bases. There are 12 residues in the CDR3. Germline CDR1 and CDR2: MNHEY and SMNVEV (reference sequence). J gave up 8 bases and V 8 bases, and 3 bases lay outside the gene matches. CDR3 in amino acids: CASGTGVDEQFF. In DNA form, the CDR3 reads TGTGCCAGCGGGACAGGGGTCGATGAGCAGTTCTTC.

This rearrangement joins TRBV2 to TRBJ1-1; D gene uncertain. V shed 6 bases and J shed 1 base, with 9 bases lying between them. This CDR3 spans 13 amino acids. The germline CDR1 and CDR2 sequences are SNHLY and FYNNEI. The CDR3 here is CASRKTENTEAFF. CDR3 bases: TGTGCCAGCAGGAAAACAGAGAACACTGAAGCTTTCTTT.

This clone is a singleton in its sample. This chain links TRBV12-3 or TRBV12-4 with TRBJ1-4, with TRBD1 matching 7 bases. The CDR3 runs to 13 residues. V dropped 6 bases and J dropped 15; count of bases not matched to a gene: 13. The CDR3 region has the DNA TGTGCCAGCAGAAAACTCCGGGACAGCCGGGTGTTTTTT. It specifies CASRKLRDSRVFF.

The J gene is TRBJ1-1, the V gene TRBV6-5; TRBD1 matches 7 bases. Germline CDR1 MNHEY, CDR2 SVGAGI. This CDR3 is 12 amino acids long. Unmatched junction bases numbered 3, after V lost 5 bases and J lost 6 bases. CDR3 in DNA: TGTGCCAGCAGTAGACAGGGTCCTGAAGCTTTCTTT. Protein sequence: CASSRQGPEAFF.

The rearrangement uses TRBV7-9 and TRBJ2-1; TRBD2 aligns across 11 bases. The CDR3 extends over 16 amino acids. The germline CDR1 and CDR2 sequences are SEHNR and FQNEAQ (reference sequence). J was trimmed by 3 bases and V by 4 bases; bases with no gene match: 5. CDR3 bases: TGTGCCAGCAGCTCCCCTAGCGGGGGGAGCTACAATGAGCAGTTCTTC. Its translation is CASSSPSGGSYNEQFF.

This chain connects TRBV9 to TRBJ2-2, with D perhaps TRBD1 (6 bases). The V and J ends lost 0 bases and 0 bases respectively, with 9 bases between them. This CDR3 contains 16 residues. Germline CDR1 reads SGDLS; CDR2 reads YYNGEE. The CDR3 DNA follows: TGTGCCAGCAGCGTAGGGCCAGGGGCGAACACCGGGGAGCTGTTTTTT. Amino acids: CASSVGPGANTGELFF.

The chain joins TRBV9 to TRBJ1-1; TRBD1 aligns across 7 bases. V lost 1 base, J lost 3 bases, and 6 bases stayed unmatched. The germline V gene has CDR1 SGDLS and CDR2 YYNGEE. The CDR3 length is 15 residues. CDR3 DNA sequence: TGTGCCAGCAGCGTAACGACAGGGTCAGACACTGAAGCTTTCTTT. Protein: CASSVTTGSDTEAFF.

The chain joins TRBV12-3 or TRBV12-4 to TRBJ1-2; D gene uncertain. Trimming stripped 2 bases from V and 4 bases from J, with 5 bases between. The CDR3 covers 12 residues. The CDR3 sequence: CASSLRLYGYTF. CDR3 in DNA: TGTGCCAGCAGTTTAAGACTCTATGGCTACACCTTC.